Below, 20 T cell receptor beta chains from the same sample are listed, as sequenced in a study of PD-L1 blockade in urothelial cancer. Time point specified: peripheral blood 6 weeks after treatment start. Produced via immunoSEQ multiplex PCR; TCRdb's table is partial and in-frame only. The top ten clones hold 2.6% of a sample with 38,000 or so clones, approximately 85% of them seen once. The material was PBMCs, obtained around atezolizumab (anti-PD-L1) treatment. Receptors were obtained from a man between 70 and 80 years old with urothelial cancer.

V usage is TRBV18 and J usage is TRBJ2-2, with D possibly matching TRBD1 (6 bases). V lost 4 bases to trimming and J lost 3 bases, with 12 bases between them. Germline lookup yields CDR1 KGHSH and CDR2 LQKENI. The length of the CDR3 is 15 residues. The CDR3 spells CASSLWGPDTGELFF. Written as DNA, the CDR3 is TGTGCCAGCTCACTTTGGGGGCCAGACACCGGGGAGCTGTTTTTT.

This chain joins TRBV7-9 and TRBJ2-7, with 8 bases that match TRBD1. CDR1 is SEHNR and CDR2 is FQNEAQ in the germline V gene (reference sequence). The V and J ends lost 1 base and 6 bases, in that order; junction bases with no gene match: 11. This CDR3 region has 16 residues. CDR3 in amino acids: CASSLGGWDRQPEQYF. CDR3 sequence (DNA): TGTGCCAGCAGCTTAGGGGGTTGGGACAGGCAACCCGAGCAGTACTTC.

The CDR3 DNA reads TGTGCCAGCAGATCAACGCGGGGCGGGAGATCCTACAATGAGCAGTTCTTC. It yields the protein CASRSTRGGRSYNEQFF. This chain connects TRBV27 to TRBJ2-1; 7 bases map to TRBD2. Germline V gene lookup returns CDR1 MNHEY and CDR2 SMNVEV (reference sequence). There are 17 residues in the CDR3. V dropped 6 bases and J dropped 1; count of bases not matched to a gene: 12.

This clone was seen just once. The genes are TRBV18 and TRBJ2-7; 8 nucleotides line up with TRBD2. Germline V lookup: CDR1 KGHSH, CDR2 LQKENI. This CDR3 contains 15 residues. Trimming removed 2 bases from V and 6 bases from J; junction bases left unmatched: 9. The CDR3 sequence is CASSPGLAQGGEQYF. CDR3 in DNA: TGTGCCAGCTCACCAGGACTAGCCCAGGGTGGCGAGCAGTACTTC.

The chain links TRBV5-4 to TRBJ2-3; TRBD2 agrees at 13 bases. The V segment lost 0 bases and the J segment 4 bases; nucleotides outside the gene matches: 5. The V gene's germline CDR1 is SGHNT and CDR2 YYREEE (reference sequence). The CDR3 is 17 amino acids. The CDR3 bases are TGTGCCAGCAGCTTGGTTACTAGCGGGAGGGGTTCAGATACGCAGTATTTT. Residues: CASSLVTSGRGSDTQYF.

This clone has a handful of counts. The chain combines TRBV5-1 with TRBJ1-1; 9 bases line up with TRBD1. Trimming at V came to 4 bases and at J to 4 bases, leaving 8 bases not matched to a gene. Germline assignment: CDR1 SGHRS and CDR2 YFSETQ. The CDR3 runs 15 residues. The CDR3 nucleotides read TGCGCCAGCAGCCAGACAGGGGGGATGATCACTGAAGCTTTCTTT. Its protein is CASSQTGGMITEAFF. Full variable domain (rest looked up from reference TRBV5-1 and TRBJ1-1): KAGVTQTPRYLIKTRGQQVTLSCSPISGHRSVSWYQQTPGQGLQFLFEYFSETQRNKGNFPGRFSGRQFSNSRSEMNVSTLELGDSALYLCASSQTGGMITEAFFGQGTRLTVV.

The rearrangement links TRBV30 to TRBJ2-7; the match to TRBD1 covers 10 bases. The CDR3 is made up of 15 amino acids. With V trimmed by 0 bases and J by 2 bases, 4 bases remained unmatched. From germline, CDR1 is GTSNPN and CDR2 SVGIG (reference sequence). The CDR3 DNA reads TGTGCCTGGAGTGTGGGGGGGACAGGGGCCTACGAGCAGTACTTC. This sequence encodes CAWSVGGTGAYEQYF. Complete variable domain (other parts from reference TRBV30 and TRBJ2-7): SQTIHQWPATLVQPVGSPLSLECTVEGTSNPNLYWYRQAAGRGLQLLFYSVGIGQISSEVPQNLSASRPQDRQFILSSKKLLLSDSGFYLCAWSVGGTGAYEQYFGPGTRLTVT.

The chain is built from TRBV9 and TRBJ2-2; perhaps TRBD1 as D (6 bases). The CDR3 totals 15 residues. Germline assignment: CDR1 SGDLS and CDR2 YYNGEE. Trimming removed 4 bases from V and 5 bases from J, with 15 bases in between. The chain's CDR3 is CASSLGRGWTGELFF. The DNA of the CDR3 is TGTGCCAGCAGCTTAGGTAGGGGGTGGACCGGGGAGCTGTTTTTT. The variable domain in full, with the rest retrieved from reference TRBV9 and TRBJ2-2, is DSGVTQTPKHLITATGQRVTLRCSPRSGDLSVYWYQQSLDQGLQFLIQYYNGEERAKGNILERFSAQQFPDLHSELNLSSLELGDSALYFCASSLGRGWTGELFFGEGSRLTVL.

The rearrangement links TRBV6-5 to TRBJ1-2; D call uncertain. CDR3 length equals 16 residues. V lost 0 bases and J lost 5, with 16 bases in between. Per germline, CDR1 MNHEY and CDR2 SVGAGI. CDR3 sequence: CASSYSSPRNGYGYTF. In DNA, the CDR3 is TGTGCCAGCAGTTACTCGTCGCCGAGGAATGGGTATGGCTACACCTTC.

The chain has TRBV4-1 and TRBJ2-5; 7 bases map to TRBD2. CDR3 length: 13 amino acids. V trimming: 1 base; J trimming: 5 bases; junction bases outside the gene matches: 1. Germline CDR1 and CDR2: MGHRA and YSYEKL. This CDR3 reads CASSQVGGETQYF. As DNA, the CDR3 is TGCGCCAGCAGCCAAGTGGGAGGGGAGACCCAGTACTTC.

The chain links TRBV28 to TRBJ1-5; 8 bases fit TRBD1. CDR1 MDHEN and CDR2 SYDVKM come from the germline V gene. The CDR3 extends over 15 amino acids. Trimming at V came to 8 bases and at J to 0 bases, leaving 6 bases not matched to a gene. For the CDR3, the DNA is TGTGCCAGCCCCCCGACAGGGGCTAGCAATCAGCCCCAGCATTTT. Protein product: CASPPTGASNQPQHF.

The rearrangement links TRBV28 to TRBJ2-3, with 8 bases matching TRBD2. With V trimmed by 3 bases and J by 3 bases, 2 bases remained unmatched. There are 14 residues in the CDR3. Germline V gene sequence: CDR1 MDHEN, CDR2 SYDVKM. CDR3 in amino acids: CASSFGLATDTQYF. CDR3 nucleotides: TGTGCCAGCAGTTTTGGACTAGCAACAGATACGCAGTATTTT.

V gene TRBV5-1 combines with J gene TRBJ2-1; 13 positions match TRBD2. CDR1 is SGHRS, CDR2 YFSETQ, per germline. The CDR3 length is 14 residues. V trimming: 6 bases; J trimming: 6 bases; junction bases outside the gene matches: 3. CDR3 nucleotide sequence: TGCGCCAGCACTGGGACTAGCGGGGCCAATGAGCAGTTCTTC. Amino acids: CASTGTSGANEQFF.

This chain joins TRBV7-9 and TRBJ1-1; D remains unclear. Germline lookup yields CDR1 SEHNR and CDR2 FQNEAQ (reference sequence). The CDR3 totals 15 residues. Trimming removed 1 base from V and 1 base from J, with 10 bases in between. CDR3 DNA: TGTGCCAGCAGCTTAGGAGCTACAGCGAACACTGAAGCTTTCTTT. Its translation is CASSLGATANTEAFF.

This rearrangement joins TRBV27 to TRBJ1-1; 7 bases agree with TRBD1. Germline-derived CDR1 and CDR2 are MNHEY and SMNVEV (reference sequence). The V segment lost 5 bases and the J segment 0 bases; nucleotides outside the gene matches: 6. The CDR3 sequence is 15 residues long. CDR3 nucleotide sequence: TGTGCCAGCAGTCTCCGACAGGGAATGAACACTGAAGCTTTCTTT. Protein sequence: CASSLRQGMNTEAFF.

The genes are TRBV6-5 and TRBJ2-7; TRBD1 aligns across 7 bases. Trimming removed 0 bases from V and 6 bases from J; junction bases left unmatched: 11. The CDR3 length is 16 residues. Germline CDR1 MNHEY, CDR2 SVGAGI. The CDR3 loop reads CASSYSYDRASREQYF. As DNA, the CDR3 is TGTGCCAGCAGTTACTCGTACGACAGGGCATCGCGCGAGCAGTACTTC.

This clone was detected once. This chain uses TRBV2 with TRBJ2-1, with 8 bases fitting TRBD2. This CDR3 has 15 amino acids. Germline V gene lookup returns CDR1 SNHLY and CDR2 FYNNEI. With V trimmed by 6 bases and J by 6 bases, 10 bases remained unmatched. DNA of the CDR3: TGTGCCAGCAGGATCGGAGCGGGAGTCTCCAATGAGCAGTTCTTC. Residues: CASRIGAGVSNEQFF.

This clone was observed a handful of times. The chain recombines TRBV9 with TRBJ2-3; D gene unclear. Trimming left V 0 bases short and J 6 bases short, with 8 bases between. Germline V gene sequence: CDR1 SGDLS, CDR2 YYNGEE. The CDR3 consists of 13 residues. In nucleotides, the CDR3 is TGTGCCAGCAGCGTAGCCCTCGCGGATACGCAGTATTTT. Translating gives CASSVALADTQYF.

The J gene is TRBJ1-1, the V gene TRBV6-6, with D unclear. Germline V gene sequence: CDR1 MNHNY, CDR2 SVGAGI (reference sequence). There are 13 residues in the CDR3. Trimming shortened V by 0 bases and J by 10 bases, and 12 bases separated the two germline ends. Here the CDR3 reads CASSYSMEGSAFF. CDR3 nucleotide sequence: TGTGCCAGCAGTTACTCGATGGAGGGTTCAGCTTTCTTT.

The chain links TRBV7-2 to TRBJ2-1; TRBD1 matches at 7 bases. Germline V gene lookup returns CDR1 SGHTA and CDR2 FQGNSA. The V gene end was trimmed by 5 bases and the J gene end by 4 bases; junction bases not matched to a gene: 8. The CDR3 length is 15 residues. In nucleotides, the CDR3 is TGTGCCAGCAGCCACCGGGACAGACGGTACAATGAGCAGTTCTTC. Translating gives CASSHRDRRYNEQFF.